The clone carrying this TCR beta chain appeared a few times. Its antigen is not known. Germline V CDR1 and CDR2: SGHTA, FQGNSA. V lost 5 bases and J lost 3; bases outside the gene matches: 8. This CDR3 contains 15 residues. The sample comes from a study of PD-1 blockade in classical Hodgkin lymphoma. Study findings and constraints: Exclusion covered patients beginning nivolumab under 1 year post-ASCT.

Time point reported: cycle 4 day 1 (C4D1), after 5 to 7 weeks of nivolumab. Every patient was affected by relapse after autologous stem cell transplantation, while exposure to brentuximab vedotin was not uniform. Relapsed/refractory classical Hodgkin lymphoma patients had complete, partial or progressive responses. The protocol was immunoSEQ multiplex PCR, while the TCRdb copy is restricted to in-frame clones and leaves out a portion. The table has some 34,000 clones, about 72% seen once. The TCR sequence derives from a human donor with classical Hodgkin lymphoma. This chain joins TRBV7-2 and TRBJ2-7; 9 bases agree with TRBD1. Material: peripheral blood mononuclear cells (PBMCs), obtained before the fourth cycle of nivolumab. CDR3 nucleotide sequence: TGTGCCAGCAGCCTCGGATCGGGACAGGGCTACGAGCAGTACTTC. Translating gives CASSLGSGQGYEQYF.